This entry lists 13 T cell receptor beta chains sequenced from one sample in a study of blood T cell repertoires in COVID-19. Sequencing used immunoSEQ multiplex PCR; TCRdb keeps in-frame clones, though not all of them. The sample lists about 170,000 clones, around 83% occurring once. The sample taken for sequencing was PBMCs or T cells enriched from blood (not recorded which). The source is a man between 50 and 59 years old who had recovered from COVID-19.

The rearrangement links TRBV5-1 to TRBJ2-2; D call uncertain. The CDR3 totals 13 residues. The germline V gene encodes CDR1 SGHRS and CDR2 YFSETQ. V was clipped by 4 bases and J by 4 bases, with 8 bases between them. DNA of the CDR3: TGCGCCAGCAGCGTCGGGTCCACCGGGGAGCTGTTTTTT. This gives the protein CASSVGSTGELFF.

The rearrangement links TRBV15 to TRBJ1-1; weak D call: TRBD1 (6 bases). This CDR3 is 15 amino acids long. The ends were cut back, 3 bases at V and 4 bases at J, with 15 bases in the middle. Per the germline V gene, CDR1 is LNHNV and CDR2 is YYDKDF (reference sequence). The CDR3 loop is CATSSRLTGLTEAFF. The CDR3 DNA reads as TGTGCCACCAGCAGCCGTCTCACAGGGCTCACTGAAGCTTTCTTT. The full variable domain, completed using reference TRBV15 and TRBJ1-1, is DAMVIQNPRYQVTQFGKPVTLSCSQTLNHNVMYWYQQKSSQAPKLLFHYYDKDFNNEADTPDNFQSRRPNTSFCFLDIRSPGLGDTAMYLCATSSRLTGLTEAFFGQGTRLTVV.

The CDR3 protein is CASSPYKGTGQETQYF. The DNA of the CDR3 is TGTGCCAGCAGTCCATATAAGGGGACAGGCCAAGAGACCCAGTACTTC. The rearrangement uses TRBV27 and TRBJ2-5; TRBD1 matches 8 bases. V lost 5 bases and J lost 1; bases outside the gene matches: 9. Looked up from germline, CDR1 is MNHEY and CDR2 is SMNVEV (reference sequence). The CDR3 is 16 residues long.

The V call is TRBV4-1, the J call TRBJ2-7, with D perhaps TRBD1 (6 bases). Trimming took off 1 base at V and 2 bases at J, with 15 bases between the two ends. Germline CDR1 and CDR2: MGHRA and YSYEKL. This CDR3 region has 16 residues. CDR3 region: CASSQGHRESTYEQYF. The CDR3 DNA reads TGCGCCAGCAGCCAAGGGCACAGGGAGAGTACCTACGAGCAGTACTTC.

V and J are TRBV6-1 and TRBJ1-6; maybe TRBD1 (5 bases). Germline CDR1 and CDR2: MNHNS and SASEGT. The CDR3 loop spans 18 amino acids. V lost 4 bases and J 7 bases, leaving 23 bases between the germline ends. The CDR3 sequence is CASSARWLARAENSPLHF. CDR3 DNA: TGTGCCAGCAGTGCACGATGGCTGGCCAGGGCTGAGAATTCACCCCTCCACTTT.

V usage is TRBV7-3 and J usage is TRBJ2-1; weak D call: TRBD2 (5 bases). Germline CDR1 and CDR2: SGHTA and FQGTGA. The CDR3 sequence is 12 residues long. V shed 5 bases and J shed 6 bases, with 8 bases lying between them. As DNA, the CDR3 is TGTGCCAGCAGCCCTGGACTCAATGAGCAGTTCTTC. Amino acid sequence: CASSPGLNEQFF.

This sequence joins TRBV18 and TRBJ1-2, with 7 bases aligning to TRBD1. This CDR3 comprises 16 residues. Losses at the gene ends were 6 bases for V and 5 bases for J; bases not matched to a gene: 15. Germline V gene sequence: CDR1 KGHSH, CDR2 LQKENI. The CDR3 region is CASSPGTEASRYGYTF. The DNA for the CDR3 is TGTGCCAGCTCCCCCGGGACAGAAGCCTCTCGGTATGGCTACACCTTC.

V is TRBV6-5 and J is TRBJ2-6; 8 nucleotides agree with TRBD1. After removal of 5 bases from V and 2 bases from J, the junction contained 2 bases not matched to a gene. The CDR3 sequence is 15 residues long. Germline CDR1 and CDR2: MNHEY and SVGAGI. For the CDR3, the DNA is TGTGCCAGCAGTCAGGACAGGGCTGGGGCCAACGTCCTGACTTTC. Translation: CASSQDRAGANVLTF.

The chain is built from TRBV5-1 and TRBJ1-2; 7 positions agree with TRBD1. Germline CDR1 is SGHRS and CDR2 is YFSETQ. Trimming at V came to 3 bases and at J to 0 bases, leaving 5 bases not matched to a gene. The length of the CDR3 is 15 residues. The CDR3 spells CASSWGQPSNYGYTF. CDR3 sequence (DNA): TGCGCCAGCAGCTGGGGACAGCCGTCTAACTATGGCTACACCTTC.

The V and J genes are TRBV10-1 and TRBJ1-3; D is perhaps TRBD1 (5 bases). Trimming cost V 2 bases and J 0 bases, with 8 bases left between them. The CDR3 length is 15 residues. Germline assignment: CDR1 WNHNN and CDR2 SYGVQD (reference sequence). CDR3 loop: CASSEGAISGNTIYF. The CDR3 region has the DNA TGCGCCAGCAGTGAGGGGGCCATCTCTGGAAACACCATATATTTT.

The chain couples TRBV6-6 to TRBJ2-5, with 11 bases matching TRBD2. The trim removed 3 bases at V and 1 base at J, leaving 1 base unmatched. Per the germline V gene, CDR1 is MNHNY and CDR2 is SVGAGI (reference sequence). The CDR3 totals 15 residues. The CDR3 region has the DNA TGTGCCAGCAGTTATGGGACTAGCGGCCAAGAGACCCAGTACTTC. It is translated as CASSYGTSGQETQYF.

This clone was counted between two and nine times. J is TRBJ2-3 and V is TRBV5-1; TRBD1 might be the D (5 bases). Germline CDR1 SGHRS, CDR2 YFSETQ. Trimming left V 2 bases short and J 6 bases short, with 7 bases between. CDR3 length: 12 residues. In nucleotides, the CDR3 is TGCGCCAGCAGCTTACAGGAGGATACGCAGTATTTT. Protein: CASSLQEDTQYF.

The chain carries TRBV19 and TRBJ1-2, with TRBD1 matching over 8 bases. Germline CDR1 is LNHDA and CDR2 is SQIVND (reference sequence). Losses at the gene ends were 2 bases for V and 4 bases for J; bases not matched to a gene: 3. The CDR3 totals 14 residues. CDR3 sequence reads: CASSIQGATYGYTF. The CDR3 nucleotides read TGTGCCAGTAGTATACAGGGGGCTACCTATGGCTACACCTTC.